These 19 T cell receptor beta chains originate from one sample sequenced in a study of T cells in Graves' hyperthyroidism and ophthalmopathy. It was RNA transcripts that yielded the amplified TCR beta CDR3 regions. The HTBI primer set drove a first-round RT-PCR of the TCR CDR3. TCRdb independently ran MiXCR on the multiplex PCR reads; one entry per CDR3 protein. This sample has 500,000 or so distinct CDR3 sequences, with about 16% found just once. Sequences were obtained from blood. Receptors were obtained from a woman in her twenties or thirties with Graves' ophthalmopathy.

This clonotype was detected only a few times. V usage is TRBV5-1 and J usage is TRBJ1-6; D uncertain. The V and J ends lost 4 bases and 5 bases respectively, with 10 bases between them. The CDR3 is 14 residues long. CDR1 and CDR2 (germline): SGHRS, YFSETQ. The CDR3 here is CASSPQGDNSPLHF. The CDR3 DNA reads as TGCGCCAGCAGCCCTCAAGGAGATAATTCACCCCTCCACTTT.

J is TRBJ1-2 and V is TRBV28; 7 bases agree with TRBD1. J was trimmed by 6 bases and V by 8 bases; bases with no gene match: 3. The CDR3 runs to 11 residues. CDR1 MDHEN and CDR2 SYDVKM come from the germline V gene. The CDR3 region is CASGDSDGYTF. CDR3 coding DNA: TGTGCCAGCGGGGACAGCGATGGCTACACCTTC.

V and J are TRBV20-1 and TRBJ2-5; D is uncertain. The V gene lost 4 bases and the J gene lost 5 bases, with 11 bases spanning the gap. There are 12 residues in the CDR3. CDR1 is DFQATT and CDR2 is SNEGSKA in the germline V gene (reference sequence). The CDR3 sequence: CSATELGETQYF. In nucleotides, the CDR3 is TGCAGTGCTACAGAGCTAGGGGAGACCCAGTACTTC.

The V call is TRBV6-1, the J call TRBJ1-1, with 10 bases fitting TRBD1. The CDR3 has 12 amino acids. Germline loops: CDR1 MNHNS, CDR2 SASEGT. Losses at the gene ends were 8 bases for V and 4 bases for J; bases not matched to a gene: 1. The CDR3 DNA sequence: TGTGCCAGCGGGACAGGGGCCACTGAAGCTTTCTTT. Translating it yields CASGTGATEAFF.

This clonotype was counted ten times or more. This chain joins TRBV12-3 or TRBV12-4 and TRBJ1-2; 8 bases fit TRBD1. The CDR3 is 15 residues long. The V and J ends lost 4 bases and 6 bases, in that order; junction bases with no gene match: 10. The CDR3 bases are TGTGCCAGCAGTTCCCCAGTAAACAGGGGGGATGGCTACACCTTC. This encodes CASSSPVNRGDGYTF.

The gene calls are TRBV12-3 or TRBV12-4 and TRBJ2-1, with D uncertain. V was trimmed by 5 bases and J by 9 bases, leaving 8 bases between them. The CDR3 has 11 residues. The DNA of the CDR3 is TGTGCCAGCAGTCCCGCCTTTGAGCAGTTCTTC. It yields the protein CASSPAFEQFF.

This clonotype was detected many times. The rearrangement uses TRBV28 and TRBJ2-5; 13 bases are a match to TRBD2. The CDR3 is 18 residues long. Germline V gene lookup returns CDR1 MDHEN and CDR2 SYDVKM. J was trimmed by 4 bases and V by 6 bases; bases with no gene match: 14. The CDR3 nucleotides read TGTGCCAGCAGACCCCGGAGGACTAGCGGGAGAATCGGAGAGACCCAGTACTTC. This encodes CASRPRRTSGRIGETQYF.

In DNA form, the CDR3 reads TGTGCCAGCAGCCAAGATAGGCTAGCGGGGGGAGTTGCGACCCAGTACTTC. This codes for CASSQDRLAGGVATQYF. This chain joins TRBV4-2 and TRBJ2-5; TRBD2 matches 11 bases. Germline CDR1 LGHNA, CDR2 YNFKEQ. V was clipped by 0 bases and J by 7 bases; unmatched bases: 10. CDR3 length: 17 residues.

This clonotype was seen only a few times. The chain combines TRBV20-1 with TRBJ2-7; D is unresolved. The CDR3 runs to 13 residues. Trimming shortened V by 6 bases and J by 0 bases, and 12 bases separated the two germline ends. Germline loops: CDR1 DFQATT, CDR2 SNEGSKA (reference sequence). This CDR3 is CSAADLSSYEQYF. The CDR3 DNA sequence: TGCAGTGCCGCTGACCTGAGCTCCTACGAGCAGTACTTC.

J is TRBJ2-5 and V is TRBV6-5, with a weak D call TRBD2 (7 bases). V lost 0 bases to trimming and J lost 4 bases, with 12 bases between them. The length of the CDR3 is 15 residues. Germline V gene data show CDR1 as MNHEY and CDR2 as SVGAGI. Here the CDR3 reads CASSYSRRGGETQYF. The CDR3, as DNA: TGTGCCAGCAGTTACTCGAGAAGGGGGGGAGAGACCCAGTACTTC.

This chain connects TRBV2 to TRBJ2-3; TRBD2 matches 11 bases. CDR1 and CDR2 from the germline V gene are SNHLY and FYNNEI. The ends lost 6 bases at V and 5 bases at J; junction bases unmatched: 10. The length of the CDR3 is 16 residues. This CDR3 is CASRGLSGRAVDTQYF. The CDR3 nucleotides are TGTGCCAGCAGAGGTCTTAGCGGGAGGGCCGTAGATACGCAGTATTTT.

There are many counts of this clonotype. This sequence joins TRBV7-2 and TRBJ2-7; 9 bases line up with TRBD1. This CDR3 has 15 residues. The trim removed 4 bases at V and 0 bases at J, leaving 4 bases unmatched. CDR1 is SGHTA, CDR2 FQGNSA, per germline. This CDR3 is CASSSGQGISYEQYF. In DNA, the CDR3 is TGTGCCAGCAGCTCAGGACAGGGGATCTCCTACGAGCAGTACTTC.

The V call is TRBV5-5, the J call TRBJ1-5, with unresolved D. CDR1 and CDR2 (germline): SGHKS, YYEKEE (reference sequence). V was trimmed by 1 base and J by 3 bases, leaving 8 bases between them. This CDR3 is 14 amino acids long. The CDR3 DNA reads TGTGCCAGCAGCTTGCACAGTGACAATCAGCCCCAGCATTTT. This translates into CASSLHSDNQPQHF.

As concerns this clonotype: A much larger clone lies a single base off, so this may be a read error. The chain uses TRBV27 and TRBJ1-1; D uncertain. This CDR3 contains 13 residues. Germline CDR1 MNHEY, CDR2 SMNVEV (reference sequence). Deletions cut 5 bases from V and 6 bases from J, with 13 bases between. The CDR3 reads CASSKGMDAEAFF. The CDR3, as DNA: TGTGCCAGCAGTAAGGGAATGGACGCTGAAGCTTTCTTT.

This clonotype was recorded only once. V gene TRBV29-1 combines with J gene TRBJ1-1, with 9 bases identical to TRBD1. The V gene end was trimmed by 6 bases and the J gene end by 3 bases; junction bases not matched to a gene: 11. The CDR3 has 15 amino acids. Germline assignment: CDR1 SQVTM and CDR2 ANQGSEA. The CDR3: CSVLYRDREHTEAFF. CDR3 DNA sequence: TGCAGCGTGCTATACCGGGACAGGGAACACACTGAAGCTTTCTTT.

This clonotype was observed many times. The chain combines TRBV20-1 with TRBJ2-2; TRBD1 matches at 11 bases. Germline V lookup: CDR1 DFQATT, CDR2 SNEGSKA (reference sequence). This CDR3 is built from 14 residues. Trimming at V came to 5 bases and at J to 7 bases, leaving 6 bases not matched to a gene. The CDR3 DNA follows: TGCAGTGCTCCCGGACAGGGGGCAAGCGGGGAGCTGTTTTTT. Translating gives CSAPGQGASGELFF.

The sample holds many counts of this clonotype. CDR3 amino acids: CSARWGARAFF. The CDR3 nucleotides are TGCAGTGCTAGATGGGGGGCGCGAGCTTTCTTT. The J gene is TRBJ1-1, the V gene TRBV20-1; weak D call: TRBD1 (6 bases). The ends were cut back, 2 bases at V and 10 bases at J, with 11 bases in the middle. This CDR3 is built from 11 residues. Germline assignment: CDR1 DFQATT and CDR2 SNEGSKA (reference sequence).

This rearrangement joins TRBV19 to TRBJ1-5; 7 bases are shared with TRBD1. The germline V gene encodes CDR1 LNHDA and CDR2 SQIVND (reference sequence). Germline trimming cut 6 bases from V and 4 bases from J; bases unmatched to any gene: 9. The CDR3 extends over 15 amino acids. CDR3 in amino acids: CASRSTGAGNQPQHF. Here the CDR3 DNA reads TGTGCCAGTAGGAGTACAGGGGCGGGGAATCAGCCCCAGCATTTT.

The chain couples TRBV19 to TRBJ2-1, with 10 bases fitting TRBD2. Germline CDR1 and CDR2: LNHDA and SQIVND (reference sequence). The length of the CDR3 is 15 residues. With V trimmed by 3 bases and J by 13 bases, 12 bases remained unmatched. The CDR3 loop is CASSILVSSGGEQFF. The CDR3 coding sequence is TGTGCCAGTAGTATTTTAGTGTCTAGCGGGGGTGAACAGTTCTTC.